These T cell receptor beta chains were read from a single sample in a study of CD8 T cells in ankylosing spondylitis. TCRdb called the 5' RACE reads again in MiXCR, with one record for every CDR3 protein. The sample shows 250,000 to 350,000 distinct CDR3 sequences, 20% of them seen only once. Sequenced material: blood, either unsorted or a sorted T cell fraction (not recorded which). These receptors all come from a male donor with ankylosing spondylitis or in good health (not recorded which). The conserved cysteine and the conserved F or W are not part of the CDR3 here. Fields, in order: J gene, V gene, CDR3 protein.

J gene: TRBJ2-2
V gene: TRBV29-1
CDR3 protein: SVAPGGRANTGELF

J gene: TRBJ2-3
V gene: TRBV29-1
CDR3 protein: SVVYISGADTQY

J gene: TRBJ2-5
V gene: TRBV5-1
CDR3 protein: ASSLELAGIETQY

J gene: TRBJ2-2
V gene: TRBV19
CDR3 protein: ASAGQGVITGELF

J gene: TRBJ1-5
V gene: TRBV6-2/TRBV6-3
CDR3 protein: ASSRTGVGNQPQH

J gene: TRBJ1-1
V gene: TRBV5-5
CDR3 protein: ASSLVTRDHSF

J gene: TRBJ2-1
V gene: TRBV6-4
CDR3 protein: ASSVGRTYNEQF

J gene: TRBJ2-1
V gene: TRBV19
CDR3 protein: ASKGTGVSNEQF

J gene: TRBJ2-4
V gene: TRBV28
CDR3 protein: ASSNPTSGGAVAKNIQY

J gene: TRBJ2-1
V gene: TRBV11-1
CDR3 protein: ASSDSGGPNNEQF

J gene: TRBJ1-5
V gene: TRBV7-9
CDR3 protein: ANSPGGSSNQPQH

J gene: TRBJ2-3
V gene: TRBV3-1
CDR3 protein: ASSQNSGNYGTQY

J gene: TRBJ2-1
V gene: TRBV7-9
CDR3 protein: ASSLANRGGEF

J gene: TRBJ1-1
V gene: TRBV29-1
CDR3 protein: SAGRMNTEAF

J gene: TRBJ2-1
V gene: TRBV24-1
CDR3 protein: ATSDAAGPSYNEQF

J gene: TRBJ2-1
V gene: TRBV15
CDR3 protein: ATSLRTSGYNEQF

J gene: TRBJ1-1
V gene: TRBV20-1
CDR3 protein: SASPGIMNTEAF

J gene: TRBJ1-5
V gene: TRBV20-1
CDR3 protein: SARDPREQPQH

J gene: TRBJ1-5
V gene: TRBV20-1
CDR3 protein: SAETGYSNQPQH

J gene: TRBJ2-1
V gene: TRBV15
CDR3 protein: ATRPDRVAYNEQF

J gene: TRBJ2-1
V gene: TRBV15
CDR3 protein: ATRTGLDTYNEQF

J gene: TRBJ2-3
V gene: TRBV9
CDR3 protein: ASSVAGTSTDTQY

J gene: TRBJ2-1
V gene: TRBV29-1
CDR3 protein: SVEDWTSGSNEQF

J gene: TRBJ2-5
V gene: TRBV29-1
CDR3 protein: SVEQGVEAQY

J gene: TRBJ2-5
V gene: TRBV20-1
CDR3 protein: SARPPSWGETQY

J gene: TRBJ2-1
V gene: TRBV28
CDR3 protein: ASSPEAGAWDEQF

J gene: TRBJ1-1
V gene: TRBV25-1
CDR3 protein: ASRGQGANTEAF

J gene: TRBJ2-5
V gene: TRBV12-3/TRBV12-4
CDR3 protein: ASSLDGTETQY

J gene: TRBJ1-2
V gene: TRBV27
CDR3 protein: ASSSPGRDRGYT

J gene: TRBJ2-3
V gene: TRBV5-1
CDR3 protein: ASSSQGTSTDTQY

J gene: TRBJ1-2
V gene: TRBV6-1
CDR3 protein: ASSHRERRA

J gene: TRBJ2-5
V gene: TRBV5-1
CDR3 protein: ASSLTSLASETQY

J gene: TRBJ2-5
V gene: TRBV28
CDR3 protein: ASSSYQETQY

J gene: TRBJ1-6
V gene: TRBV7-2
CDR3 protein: ASSEVHSPLH

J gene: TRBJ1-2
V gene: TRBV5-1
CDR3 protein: ASSPGSQASYGYT

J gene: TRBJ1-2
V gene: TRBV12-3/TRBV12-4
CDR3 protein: ASTPAGQRLAGYT

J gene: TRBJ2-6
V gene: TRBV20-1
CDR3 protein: SASPGQAAAWANVLT

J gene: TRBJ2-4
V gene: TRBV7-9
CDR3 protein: ASSLALGNGDIQY

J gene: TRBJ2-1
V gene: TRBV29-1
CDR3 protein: SGKSGLRNNEQF

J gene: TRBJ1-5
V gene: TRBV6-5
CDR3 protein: ASSYGQGNNQPQH

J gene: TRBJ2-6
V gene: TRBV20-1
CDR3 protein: SAPQPGPGANVLT

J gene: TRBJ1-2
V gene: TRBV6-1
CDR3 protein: ASSGLDYGYT

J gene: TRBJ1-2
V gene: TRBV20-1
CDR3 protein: SARDIRIYGYT

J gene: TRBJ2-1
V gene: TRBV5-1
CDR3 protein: ASSYTTGGRDEQF

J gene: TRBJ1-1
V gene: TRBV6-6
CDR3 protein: ASSDGGTEAF

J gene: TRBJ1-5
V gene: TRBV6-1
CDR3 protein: ASRGGQGSNQPQH

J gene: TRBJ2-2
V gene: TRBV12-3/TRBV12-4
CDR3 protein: ASRLAGGLTGELF

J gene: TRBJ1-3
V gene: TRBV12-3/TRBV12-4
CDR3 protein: ASSLMSGNTIY

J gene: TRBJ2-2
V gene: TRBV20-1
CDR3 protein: SARDGTYAGGPLGAGELF

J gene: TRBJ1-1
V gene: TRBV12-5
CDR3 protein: ASGLGVDRSNTEAF

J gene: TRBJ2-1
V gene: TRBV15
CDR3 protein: ATTERSSYNEQF

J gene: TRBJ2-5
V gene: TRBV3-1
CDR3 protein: ASSQDFGAPETQY

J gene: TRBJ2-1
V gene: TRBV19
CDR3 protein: ATTGGRSYNEQF

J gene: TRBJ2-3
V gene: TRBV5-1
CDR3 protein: ASTPFRESSRDTQY

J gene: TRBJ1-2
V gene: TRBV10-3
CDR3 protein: AISESSGGSVYGYT

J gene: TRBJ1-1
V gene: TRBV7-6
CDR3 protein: ASSLDPGGITEAF

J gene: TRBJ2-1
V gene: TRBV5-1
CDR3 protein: ASSLGQTNNEQF

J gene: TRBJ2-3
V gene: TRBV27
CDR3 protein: ASSLSEGVGDTQY

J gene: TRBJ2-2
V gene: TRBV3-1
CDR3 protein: ASSQGLAVTGELF